The source of this T cell receptor beta chain is a study of T cells in tuberculosis. Whole-study findings and limits: GMM-specific TCRs were nearer to active tuberculosis alpha repertoires, suggesting expansion.

Comments on this clone: The antigen remains unidentified.

The method was immunoSEQ multiplex PCR; TCRdb's version includes in-frame clones alone and lacks a portion of them. This sample has about 34,000 clones, with about 91% found just once. CDR3 size: 15 residues. V lost 2 bases and J 6 bases, leaving 14 bases between the germline ends. CDR1 is SGHTA and CDR2 is FQGNSA in the germline V gene. As to time point: new active TB diagnosis, blood taken before or within 7 days of starting treatment. This clonotype originated in an adult with tuberculosis. The chain uses TRBV7-2 and TRBJ1-5; the D gene is possibly TRBD1 (6 bases). Sequencing used PBMCs, obtained at tuberculosis diagnosis. The CDR3 loop reads CASSLMAGASQPQHF. In DNA form, the CDR3 reads TGTGCCAGCAGCTTAATGGCAGGGGCAAGTCAGCCCCAGCATTTT. Variable domain in full (rest from reference TRBV7-2 and TRBJ1-5): GAGVSQSPSNKVTEKGKDVELRCDPISGHTALYWYRQSLGQGLEFLIYFQGNSAPDKSGLPSDRFSAERTGGSVSTLTIQRTQQEDSAVYLCASSLMAGASQPQHFGDGTRLSIL.